This T cell receptor (beta chain) was observed in a study of cytomegalovirus exposure and HLA in healthy donors. These donors counted as nominally healthy when sampled, but unrecorded immune exposures were likely. The CDR3 is 16 amino acids. Germline V gives CDR1 SGHTA, CDR2 FQGNSA. Germline trimming cut 1 base from V and 4 bases from J; bases unmatched to any gene: 8. PCR involved 60 Vbeta and 13 Jbeta primers. Method: immunoSEQ multiplex PCR; TCRdb's copy keeps in-frame clones and lacks some. The repertoire holds about 76,000 clones, with around 70% as singletons. This chain joins TRBV7-2 and TRBJ1-2; TRBD1 matches at 8 bases. This receptor was obtained from a woman in her thirties or forties in good health and CMV-seropositive. The sample taken for sequencing was PBMCs. CDR3: CASSLGRQGPGYGYTF. CDR3 DNA sequence: TGTGCCAGCAGCTTAGGCCGACAGGGGCCGGGCTATGGCTACACCTTC.